The text below deals with one T cell receptor beta chain. What it recognizes is unknown. Deletions cut 5 bases from V and 0 bases from J, with 16 bases between. CDR1 is PRHDT and CDR2 is FYEKMQ in the germline V gene (reference sequence). The CDR3 length is 16 residues. The data stem from a study of T cell responses to AZD1222 COVID-19 vaccine. Both about-4-week and about-12-week second-dose recipients were combined. General study findings and limits: The peak T cell response came first, and repertoires were sampled only after it. Baseline testing showed seropositivity in only a handful of AZD1222 recipients. Vaccine-related CD4 TCRs covered spike, predominating at 160-218 and 743-854.

Generated by immunoSEQ multiplex PCR, the TCRdb table keeps only in-frame clones and is missing some. This table has about 180,000 clones, around 90% appearing once. The source is an adult who received the AZD1222 COVID-19 vaccine. Sequenced material: peripheral blood, taken 28 days after the second AZD1222 dose. V gene TRBV13 combines with J gene TRBJ1-2, with a weak D call TRBD1 (5 bases). In DNA, the CDR3 is TGTGCCAGCAGCCCAGGCAGGGTGGCGGCTAACTATGGCTACACCTTC. Its protein product is CASSPGRVAANYGYTF.